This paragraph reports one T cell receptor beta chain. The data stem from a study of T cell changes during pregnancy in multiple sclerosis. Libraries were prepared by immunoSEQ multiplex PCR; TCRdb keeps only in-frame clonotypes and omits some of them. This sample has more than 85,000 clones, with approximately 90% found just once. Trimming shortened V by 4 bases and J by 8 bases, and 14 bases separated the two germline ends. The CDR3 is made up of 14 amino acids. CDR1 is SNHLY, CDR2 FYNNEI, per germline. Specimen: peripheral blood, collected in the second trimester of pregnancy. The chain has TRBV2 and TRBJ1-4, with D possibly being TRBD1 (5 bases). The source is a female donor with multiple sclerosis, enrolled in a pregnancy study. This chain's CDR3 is CASSGLQGGEKLFF. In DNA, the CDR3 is TGTGCCAGCAGTGGGTTGCAGGGAGGCGAAAAACTGTTTTTT.